This T cell receptor (beta chain) appears in the sequencing data of a study of blood T cells in healthy people across ages. Looking at the study overall: For every two T cells, template switching captured about one barcoded beta molecule.

A second PCR of roughly 7 to 11 cycles used a sample-barcoded 5' primer and a J-beta primer mix. TCRdb re-called the 5' RACE reads with MiXCR, one entry per CDR3 protein. The sample includes 780,000 or so distinct CDR3 sequences, 25% seen only once; the top ten take roughly 3.8%. CDR3 length equals 15 residues. Trimming took 1 base from V and 4 from J, leaving 11 bases between them. Per germline, CDR1 SEHNR and CDR2 FQNEAQ (reference sequence). The study isolated at least 6 million PBMCs from each sample. These sequences were also reported in another study, on T cells of mothers and their children.

V is TRBV7-9 and J is TRBJ1-5; D possibly corresponds to TRBD1 (6 bases). The clonotype was recovered from a boy aged 5-17 years in good health. The sequenced sample consisted of blood. The CDR3 bases are TGTGCCAGCAGCTTAGGGGGACATCCTAATCAGCCCCAGCATTTT. This encodes CASSLGGHPNQPQHF.